This T cell receptor beta chain was recorded in a study of radiation and T cells in renal cell carcinoma. Per germline, CDR1 GTSNPN and CDR2 SVGIG (reference sequence). V lost 2 bases, J lost 6 bases, and 13 bases lay in between. The CDR3 runs 13 residues. The method was immunoSEQ multiplex PCR; TCRdb's version includes in-frame clones alone and lacks a portion of them. The sample includes some 78,000 clones, 89% seen only once; the top ten take around 6%. Indicated time point: blood 4 weeks post-SBRT, at nephrectomy. Documented treatment: 15 Gy SBRT to primary tumor, nephrectomy 4 weeks later. Serial blood draws occurred at baseline and 2 and 4 weeks post-SBRT. The patient's renal cell carcinoma had clear cell pathology.

The sequence was obtained from a woman in her 70s with renal cell carcinoma. The sample was blood, taken from a patient whose treatment included radiotherapy and nephrectomy. This chain links TRBV30 with TRBJ1-1; D may be TRBD1 (6 bases). The CDR3 region is CAWSPNGQSEAFF. The CDR3 DNA reads TGTGCCTGGAGTCCAAACGGACAGTCTGAAGCTTTCTTT.